A single sample gave rise to the 18 T cell receptor beta chains below, sequenced in a study of cytomegalovirus exposure and HLA in healthy donors. Libraries were prepared by immunoSEQ multiplex PCR; TCRdb keeps only in-frame clonotypes and omits some of them. Of 120,000 to 150,000 clones detected, 90% to 95% appear once; the ten largest clones hold about 0.65%. Sequences were obtained from PBMCs. The source of these receptors is a man between 18 and 35 years old in good health and CMV-seronegative.

This chain joins TRBV7-2 and TRBJ2-3; D gene ambiguous. CDR3 length equals 15 residues. The V end was cut by 1 base, the J end by 2 bases, with 10 bases between. The germline V gene has CDR1 SGHTA and CDR2 FQGNSA. The CDR3 DNA reads TGTGCCAGCAGCTTAGGGCTAGTAAACACAGATACGCAGTATTTT. This encodes CASSLGLVNTDTQYF.

The CDR3: CASSWRDRVSTDTQYF. The CDR3 DNA sequence: TGTGCCAGCAGCTGGAGGGACAGGGTGTCCACAGATACGCAGTATTTT. This chain links TRBV7-2 with TRBJ2-3, with TRBD1 identical over 9 bases. Germline V gene data show CDR1 as SGHTA and CDR2 as FQGNSA. The CDR3 contains 16 residues. Unmatched junction bases numbered 7, after V lost 4 bases and J lost 2 bases.

This clone was recorded only once. The chain carries TRBV29-1 and TRBJ1-2, with 7 bases fitting TRBD1. The CDR3 is 14 residues long. Trimming at V came to 3 bases and at J to 0 bases, leaving 4 bases not matched to a gene. CDR1 SQVTM and CDR2 ANQGSEA come from the germline V gene. CDR3 sequence (DNA): TGCAGCGTTGAGGACAGGATTACTAACTATGGCTACACCTTC. Translating it yields CSVEDRITNYGYTF.

J is TRBJ2-1 and V is TRBV5-4; D may be TRBD2 (5 bases). The CDR3 is 15 amino acids. Germline V CDR1 and CDR2: SGHNT, YYREEE (reference sequence). The ends were cut back, 4 bases at V and 3 bases at J, with 14 bases in the middle. The CDR3 DNA reads as TGTGCCAGCAGCCCTGACTCGAGCGGCTACAATGAGCAGTTCTTC. Its protein is CASSPDSSGYNEQFF.

This clone was observed a handful of times. This chain links TRBV7-9 with TRBJ2-4; TRBD1 agrees at 8 bases. Trimming removed 1 base from V and 1 base from J; junction bases left unmatched: 3. Germline CDR1 SEHNR, CDR2 FQNEAQ (reference sequence). The CDR3 is made up of 16 amino acids. The CDR3 loop reads CASSLGDRGAKNIQYF. CDR3 coding DNA: TGTGCCAGCAGCTTAGGTGACAGGGGCGCCAAAAACATTCAGTACTTC. Together with reference TRBV7-9 and TRBJ2-4, the CDR3 gives the full variable domain: DTGVSQNPRHKITKRGQNVTFRCDPISEHNRLYWYRQTLGQGPEFLTYFQNEAQLEKSRLLSDRFSAERPKGSFSTLEIQRTEQGDSAMYLCASSLGDRGAKNIQYFGAGTRLSVL.

This clone came up once. V is TRBV6-5 and J is TRBJ1-2; no firm D call. Trimming stripped 4 bases from V and 3 bases from J, with 18 bases between. CDR1 MNHEY and CDR2 SVGAGI come from the germline V gene. The CDR3 contains 16 residues. This CDR3 reads CASSLESPPKDYGYTF. DNA of the CDR3: TGTGCCAGCAGTTTGGAGTCCCCCCCTAAGGACTATGGCTACACCTTC.

The chain is built from TRBV5-1 and TRBJ1-5; D gene ambiguous. The V gene lost 0 bases and the J gene lost 3 bases, with 10 bases spanning the gap. The CDR3 sequence is 15 residues long. Germline CDR1 SGHRS, CDR2 YFSETQ. The CDR3 here is CASSLVGSDNQPQHF. CDR3 bases: TGCGCCAGCAGCTTGGTGGGGAGCGACAATCAGCCCCAGCATTTT.

The chain links TRBV12-5 to TRBJ2-2; 8 bases match TRBD2. The J segment lost 4 bases and the V segment lost 7 bases, leaving 2 bases of the junction unmatched. Germline assignment: CDR1 LGHNT and CDR2 FRNRAP. The CDR3 runs to 13 residues. The CDR3 coding sequence is TGTGCTAGTGTGACTAGCGTCACCGGGGAGCTGTTTTTT. This translates into CASVTSVTGELFF. The full variable domain, its missing parts supplied by reference TRBV12-5 and TRBJ2-2, is DARVTQTPRHKVTEMGQEVTMRCQPILGHNTVFWYRQTMMQGLELLAYFRNRAPLDDSGMPKDRFSAEMPDATLATLKIQPSEPRDSAVYFCASVTSVTGELFFGEGSRLTVL.

The rearrangement links TRBV11-1 to TRBJ2-1; 10 nucleotides line up with TRBD1. The CDR3 covers 16 residues. The germline gives CDR1 SGHAT, CDR2 FQDESV (reference sequence). J gave up 2 bases and V 5 bases, and 6 bases lay outside the gene matches. This CDR3 is CASSPGGTGAYNEQFF. The CDR3 nucleotides read TGTGCCAGCAGCCCCGGCGGGACAGGGGCCTACAATGAGCAGTTCTTC. Looking up the rest from reference TRBV11-1 and TRBJ2-1 gives the full variable domain: EAEVAQSPRYKITEKSQAVAFWCDPISGHATLYWYRQILGQGPELLVQFQDESVVDDSQLPKDRFSAERLKGVDSTLKIQPAELGDSAMYLCASSPGGTGAYNEQFFGPGTRLTVL.

This clone was observed once. V usage is TRBV6-5 and J usage is TRBJ1-1; TRBD1 matches 7 bases. V dropped 0 bases and J dropped 0; count of bases not matched to a gene: 1. Germline CDR1 reads MNHEY; CDR2 reads SVGAGI. The CDR3 spans 15 residues. The CDR3 region has the DNA TGTGCCAGCAGTTACTCAGGGGGCCTGAACACTGAAGCTTTCTTT. Translated, it gives CASSYSGGLNTEAFF.

This sequence joins TRBV9 and TRBJ2-3; 7 bases agree with TRBD2. CDR1 and CDR2 (germline): SGDLS, YYNGEE. This CDR3 has 14 residues. V lost 4 bases and J lost 8; bases outside the gene matches: 10. The CDR3 DNA is TGTGCCAGCAGCTTAGGGCCTCCGGGGGGTACGCAGTATTTT. This codes for CASSLGPPGGTQYF.

The rearrangement joins TRBV18 to TRBJ1-4; D unresolved. The CDR3 spans 16 residues. V was clipped by 3 bases and J by 8 bases, with 19 bases between them. Germline V lookup: CDR1 KGHSH, CDR2 LQKENI. The CDR3 region is CASSPGPPQRGEKLFF. CDR3 DNA sequence: TGTGCCAGCTCACCGGGCCCCCCCCAACGTGGGGAAAAACTGTTTTTT.

The chain has TRBV7-9 and TRBJ2-1, with 10 bases identical to TRBD2. The CDR3 runs to 15 residues. V lost 3 bases, J lost 3 bases, and 2 bases stayed unmatched. Germline V gene lookup returns CDR1 SEHNR and CDR2 FQNEAQ (reference sequence). In DNA form, the CDR3 reads TGTGCCAGCAGCTTTCTAGCGGGGGTCTACAATGAGCAGTTCTTC. It is translated as CASSFLAGVYNEQFF.

Worth noting for this clone: Other DNA sequences in this sample translate to the same CDR3. CDR3 in amino acids: CASSPPAAETQYF. CDR3 nucleotides: TGTGCCAGCTCACCACCTGCGGCAGAGACCCAGTACTTC. V gene TRBV18 combines with J gene TRBJ2-5; D is unresolved. The germline V gene encodes CDR1 KGHSH and CDR2 LQKENI. V was shortened by 0 bases and J by 4 bases, with 6 bases between the two germline ends. The CDR3 covers 13 residues.

V usage is TRBV5-1 and J usage is TRBJ2-4; weak D call: TRBD1 (6 bases). Trimming cost V 0 bases and J 5 bases, with 9 bases left between them. CDR3 length equals 14 residues. Germline V lookup: CDR1 SGHRS, CDR2 YFSETQ. CDR3 DNA sequence: TGCGCCAGCAGCTTGGCACAGGGTCAAAACATTCAGTACTTC. Amino acid sequence: CASSLAQGQNIQYF.

This chain uses TRBV6-5 with TRBJ1-4; TRBD1 is a possible D gene (5 bases). Germline V gene sequence: CDR1 MNHEY, CDR2 SVGAGI. Trimming stripped 6 bases from V and 7 bases from J, with 12 bases between. The CDR3 sequence is 13 residues long. CDR3 bases: TGTGCCAGCAGAAAAAGGGGATCTGAAAAACTGTTTTTT. Translated: CASRKRGSEKLFF.

J is TRBJ2-1 and V is TRBV19; TRBD2 is a possible D gene (6 bases). Per the germline V gene, CDR1 is LNHDA and CDR2 is SQIVND (reference sequence). This CDR3 contains 16 residues. V lost 3 bases and J 6 bases, leaving 18 bases between the germline ends. CDR3 amino acids: CASSILPGDGGNEQFF. Here the CDR3 DNA reads TGTGCCAGTAGTATTCTTCCGGGAGACGGGGGCAATGAGCAGTTCTTC.

Only one count was recorded for this clone. V and J are TRBV5-1 and TRBJ2-4; 11 positions agree with TRBD2. Germline V gene lookup returns CDR1 SGHRS and CDR2 YFSETQ. After removal of 2 bases from V and 1 base from J, the junction contained 8 bases not matched to a gene. The CDR3 has 18 amino acids. For the CDR3, the DNA is TGCGCCAGCAGCTTTAGCGGGAGGGCAGTGGGGGCCAAAAACATTCAGTACTTC. It codes for CASSFSGRAVGAKNIQYF.